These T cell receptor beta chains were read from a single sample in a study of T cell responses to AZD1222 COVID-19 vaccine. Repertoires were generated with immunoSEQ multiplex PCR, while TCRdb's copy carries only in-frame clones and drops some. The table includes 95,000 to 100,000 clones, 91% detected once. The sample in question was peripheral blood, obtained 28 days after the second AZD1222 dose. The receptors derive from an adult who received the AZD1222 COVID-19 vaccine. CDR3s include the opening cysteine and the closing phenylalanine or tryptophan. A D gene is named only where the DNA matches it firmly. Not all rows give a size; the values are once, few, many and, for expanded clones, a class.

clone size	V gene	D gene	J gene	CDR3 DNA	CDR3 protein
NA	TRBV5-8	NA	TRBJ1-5	TGTGCCAGCAGCCACGTGGCAGCTCAGCCCCAGCATTTT	CASSHVAAQPQHF
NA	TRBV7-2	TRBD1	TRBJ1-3	TGTGCCAGCAGCTCACAGGGGTCCAGCTCTGGAAACACCATATATTTT	CASSSQGSSSGNTIYF
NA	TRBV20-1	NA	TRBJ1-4	TGCAGTGCTAGTCCGGCTTCGATGACAACTAATGAAAAACTGTTTTTT	CSASPASMTTNEKLFF
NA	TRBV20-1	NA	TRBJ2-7	TGCAGTGCCAGACTCCCGGTCGAGCAGTACTTC	CSARLPVEQYF
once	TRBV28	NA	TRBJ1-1	TGTGCCAGCAGCGGTCCCGGACAGCCCACTGAAGCTTTCTTT	CASSGPGQPTEAFF
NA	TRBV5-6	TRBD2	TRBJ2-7	TGTGCCAGCAGCCCGGGACTAGCGAGACCGTCAGAGCAGTACTTC	CASSPGLARPSEQYF
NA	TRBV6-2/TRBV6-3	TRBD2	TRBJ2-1	TGTGCCAGCAGCGCCCTCGGCGGGAGGGCCTACAATGAGCAGTTCTTC	CASSALGGRAYNEQFF
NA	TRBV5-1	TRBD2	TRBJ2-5	TGCGCCAGCAGCACCGGACTAGCGGGAGGTACTGAGACCCAGTACTTC	CASSTGLAGGTETQYF
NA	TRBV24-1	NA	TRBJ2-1	TGTGCCACCAGTGATATCGGTGGGCAGTTCTTC	CATSDIGGQFF
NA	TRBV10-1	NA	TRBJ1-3	TGCGCCAGCAGTCCCTTGGGACGGAGCTCTGGAAACACCATATATTTT	CASSPLGRSSGNTIYF
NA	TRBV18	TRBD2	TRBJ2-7	TGTGCCAGCTCACCAGGGACTAGCGGGACCCACGAGCAGTACTTC	CASSPGTSGTHEQYF
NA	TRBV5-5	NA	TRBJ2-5	TGTGCCAGCAGCTTCAACCAAGATGAGACCCAGTACTTC	CASSFNQDETQYF
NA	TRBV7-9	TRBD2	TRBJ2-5	TGTGCCAGCAGCGTGGGGGGGGAGACCCAGTACTTC	CASSVGGETQYF
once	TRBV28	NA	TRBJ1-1	TGTGCCAGCCTTGGGAACACTGAAGCTTTCTTT	CASLGNTEAFF
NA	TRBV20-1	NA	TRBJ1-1	TGCAGTGCTACGTGGGACACTGAAGCTTTCTTT	CSATWDTEAFF
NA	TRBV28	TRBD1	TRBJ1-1	TGTGCCAGCAGTCCACAGGGGCCGGGAACTGAAGCTTTCTTT	CASSPQGPGTEAFF